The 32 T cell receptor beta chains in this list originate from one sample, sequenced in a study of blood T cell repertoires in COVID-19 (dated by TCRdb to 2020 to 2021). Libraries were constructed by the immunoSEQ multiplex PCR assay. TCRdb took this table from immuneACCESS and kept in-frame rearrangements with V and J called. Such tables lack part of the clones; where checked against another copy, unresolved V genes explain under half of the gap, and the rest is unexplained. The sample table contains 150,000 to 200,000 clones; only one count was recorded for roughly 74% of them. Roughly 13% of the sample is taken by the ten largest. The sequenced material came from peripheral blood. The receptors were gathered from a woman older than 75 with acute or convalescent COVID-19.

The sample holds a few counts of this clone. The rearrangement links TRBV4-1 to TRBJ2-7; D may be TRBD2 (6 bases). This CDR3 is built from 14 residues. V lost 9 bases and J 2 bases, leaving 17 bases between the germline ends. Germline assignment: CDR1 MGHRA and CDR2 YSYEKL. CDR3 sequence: CARTHGTDPYEQYF. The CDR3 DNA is TGCGCCAGAACTCATGGGACTGATCCCTACGAGCAGTACTTC.

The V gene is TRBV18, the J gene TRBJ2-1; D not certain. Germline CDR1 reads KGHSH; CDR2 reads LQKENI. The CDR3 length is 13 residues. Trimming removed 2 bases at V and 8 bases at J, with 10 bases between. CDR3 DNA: TGTGCCAGCTCACCAATGACTCGTGATGAGCAGTTCTTC. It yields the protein CASSPMTRDEQFF.

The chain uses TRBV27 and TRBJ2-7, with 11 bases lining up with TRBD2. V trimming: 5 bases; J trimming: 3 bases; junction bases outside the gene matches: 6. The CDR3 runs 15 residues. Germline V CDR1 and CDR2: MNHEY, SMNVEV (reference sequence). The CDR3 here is CASSPTSGSFYEQYF. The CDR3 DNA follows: TGTGCCAGCAGTCCTACTAGCGGGAGTTTCTACGAGCAGTACTTC.

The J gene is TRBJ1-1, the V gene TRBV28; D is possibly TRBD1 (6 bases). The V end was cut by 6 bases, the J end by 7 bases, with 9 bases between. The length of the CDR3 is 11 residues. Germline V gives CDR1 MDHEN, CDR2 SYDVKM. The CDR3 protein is CASSTRGEAFF. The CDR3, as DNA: TGTGCCAGCAGCACCAGGGGTGAAGCTTTCTTT.

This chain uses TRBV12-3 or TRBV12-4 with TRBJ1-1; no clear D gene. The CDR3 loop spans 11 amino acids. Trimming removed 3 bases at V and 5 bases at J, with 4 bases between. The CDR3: CASSFRTEAFF. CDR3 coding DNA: TGTGCCAGCAGTTTCAGAACTGAAGCTTTCTTT.

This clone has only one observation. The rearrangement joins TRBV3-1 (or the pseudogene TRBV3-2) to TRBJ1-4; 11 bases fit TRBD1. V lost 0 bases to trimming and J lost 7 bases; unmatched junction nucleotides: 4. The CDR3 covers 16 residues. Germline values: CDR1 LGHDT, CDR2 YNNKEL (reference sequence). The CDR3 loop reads CASSQDGQGAIEKLFF. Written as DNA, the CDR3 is TGTGCCAGCAGCCAAGACGGACAGGGGGCAATTGAAAAACTGTTTTTT.

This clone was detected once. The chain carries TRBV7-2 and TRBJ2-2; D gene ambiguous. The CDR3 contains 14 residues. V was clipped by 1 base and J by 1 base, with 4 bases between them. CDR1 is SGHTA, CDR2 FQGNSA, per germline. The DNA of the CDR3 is TGTGCCAGCAGCTTAGGGCTGAACACCGGGGAGCTGTTTTTT. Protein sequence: CASSLGLNTGELFF.

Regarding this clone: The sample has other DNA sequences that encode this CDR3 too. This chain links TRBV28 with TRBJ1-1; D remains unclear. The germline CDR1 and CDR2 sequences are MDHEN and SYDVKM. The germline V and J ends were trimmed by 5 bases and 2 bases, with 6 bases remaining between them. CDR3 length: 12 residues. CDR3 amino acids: CASSLTNTEAFF. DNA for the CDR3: TGTGCCAGCAGTCTGACTAACACTGAAGCTTTCTTT.

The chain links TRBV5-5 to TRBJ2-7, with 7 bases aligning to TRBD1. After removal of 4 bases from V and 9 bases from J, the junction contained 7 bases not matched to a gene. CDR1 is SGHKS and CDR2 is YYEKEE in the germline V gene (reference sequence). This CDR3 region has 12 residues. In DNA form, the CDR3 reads TGTGCCAGCAGCACAGGGGATACGGGGCAGTACTTC. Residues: CASSTGDTGQYF.

The CDR3 is CASSLTPAAPYEEQYF. The CDR3 nucleotides read TGTGCCAGCAGTTTAACCCCCGCGGCCCCCTATGAGGAGCAGTACTTC. V and J are TRBV28 and TRBJ2-7; no clear D. This CDR3 is 16 amino acids long. Germline lookup yields CDR1 MDHEN and CDR2 SYDVKM. Trimming took off 2 bases at V and 7 bases at J, with 21 bases between the two ends. The full variable domain, in which reference TRBV28 and TRBJ2-7 provide the parts outside the CDR3, is DVKVTQSSRYLVKRTGEKVFLECVQDMDHENMFWYRQDPGLGLRLIYFSYDVKMKEKGDIPEGYSVSREKKERFSLILESASTNQTSMYLCASSLTPAAPYEEQYFGPGTRLTVT.

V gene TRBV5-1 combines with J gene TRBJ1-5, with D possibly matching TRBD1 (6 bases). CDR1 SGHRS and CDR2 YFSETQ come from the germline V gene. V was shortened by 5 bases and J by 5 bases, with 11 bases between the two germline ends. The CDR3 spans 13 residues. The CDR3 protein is CASRPGVDQPQHF. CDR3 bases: TGCGCCAGCAGACCAGGGGTGGATCAGCCCCAGCATTTT.

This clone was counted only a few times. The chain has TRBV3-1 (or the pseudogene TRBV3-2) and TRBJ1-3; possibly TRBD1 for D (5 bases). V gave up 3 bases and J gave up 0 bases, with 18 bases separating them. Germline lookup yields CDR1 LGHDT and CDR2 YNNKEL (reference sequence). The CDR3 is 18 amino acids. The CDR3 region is CASSHEIWGDRSGNTIYF. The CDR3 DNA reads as TGTGCCAGCAGCCACGAGATTTGGGGGGATCGCTCTGGAAACACCATATATTTT.

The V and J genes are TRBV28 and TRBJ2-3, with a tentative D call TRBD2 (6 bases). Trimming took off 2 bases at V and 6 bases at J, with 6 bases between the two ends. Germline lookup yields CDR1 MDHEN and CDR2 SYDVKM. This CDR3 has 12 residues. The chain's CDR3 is CASSLGRDTQYF. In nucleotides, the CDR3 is TGTGCCAGCAGTTTAGGGAGGGATACGCAGTATTTT.

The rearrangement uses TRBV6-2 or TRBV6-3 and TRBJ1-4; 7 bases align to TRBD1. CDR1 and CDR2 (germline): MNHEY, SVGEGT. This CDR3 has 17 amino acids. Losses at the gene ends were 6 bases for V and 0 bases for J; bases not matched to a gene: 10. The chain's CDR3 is CASSHHRQGSTNEKLFF. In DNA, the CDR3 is TGTGCCAGCAGCCATCACCGACAGGGATCAACTAATGAAAAACTGTTTTTT.

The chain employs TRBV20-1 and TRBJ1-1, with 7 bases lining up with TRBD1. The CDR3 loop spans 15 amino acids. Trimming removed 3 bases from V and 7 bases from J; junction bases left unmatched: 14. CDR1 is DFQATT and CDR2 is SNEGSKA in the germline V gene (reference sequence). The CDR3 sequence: CSASRFRQGVREAFF. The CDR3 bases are TGCAGTGCTAGTAGGTTTCGGCAGGGGGTTCGTGAAGCTTTCTTT.

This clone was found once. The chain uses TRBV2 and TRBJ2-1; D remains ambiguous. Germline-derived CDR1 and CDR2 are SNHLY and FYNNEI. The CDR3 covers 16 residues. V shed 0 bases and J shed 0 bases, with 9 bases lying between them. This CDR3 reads CASSEAERVSYNEQFF. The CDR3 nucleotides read TGTGCCAGCAGTGAAGCGGAACGGGTCTCCTACAATGAGCAGTTCTTC.

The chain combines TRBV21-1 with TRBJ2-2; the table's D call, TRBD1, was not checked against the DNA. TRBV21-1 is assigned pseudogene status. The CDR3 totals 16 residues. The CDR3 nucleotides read TGTGCCAGCAGCAAAAGAGACAGAGGCTGCACCGGGGAGCTGTTTTTT. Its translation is CASSKRDRGCTGELFF.

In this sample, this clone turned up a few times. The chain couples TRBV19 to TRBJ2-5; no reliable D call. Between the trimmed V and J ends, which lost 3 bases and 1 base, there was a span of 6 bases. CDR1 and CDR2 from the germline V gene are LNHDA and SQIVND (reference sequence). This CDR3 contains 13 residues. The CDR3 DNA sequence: TGTGCCAGTAGTATGGTCGGCCAAGAGACCCAGTACTTC. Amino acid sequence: CASSMVGQETQYF.

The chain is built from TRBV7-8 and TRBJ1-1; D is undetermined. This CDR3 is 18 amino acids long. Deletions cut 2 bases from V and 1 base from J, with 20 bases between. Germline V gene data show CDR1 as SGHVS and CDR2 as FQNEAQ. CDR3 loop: CASSLNFAAFRANTEAFF. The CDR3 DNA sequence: TGTGCCAGCAGCTTAAATTTTGCGGCTTTCCGAGCGAACACTGAAGCTTTCTTT.

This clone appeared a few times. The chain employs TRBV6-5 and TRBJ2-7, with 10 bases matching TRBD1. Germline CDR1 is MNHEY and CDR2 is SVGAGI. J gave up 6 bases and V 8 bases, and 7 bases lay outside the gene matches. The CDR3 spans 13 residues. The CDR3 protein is CASRRTGGGEQYF. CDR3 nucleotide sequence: TGTGCCAGCCGACGGACAGGGGGGGGCGAGCAGTACTTC.

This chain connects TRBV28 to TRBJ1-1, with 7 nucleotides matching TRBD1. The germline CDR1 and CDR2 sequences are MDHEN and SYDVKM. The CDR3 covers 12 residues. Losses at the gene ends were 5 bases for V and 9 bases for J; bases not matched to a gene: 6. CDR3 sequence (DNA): TGTGCCAGCAGTCCCCGACAGGGTCAAGCTTTCTTT. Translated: CASSPRQGQAFF. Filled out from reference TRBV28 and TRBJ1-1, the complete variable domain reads DVKVTQSSRYLVKRTGEKVFLECVQDMDHENMFWYRQDPGLGLRLIYFSYDVKMKEKGDIPEGYSVSREKKERFSLILESASTNQTSMYLCASSPRQGQAFFGQGTRLTVV.

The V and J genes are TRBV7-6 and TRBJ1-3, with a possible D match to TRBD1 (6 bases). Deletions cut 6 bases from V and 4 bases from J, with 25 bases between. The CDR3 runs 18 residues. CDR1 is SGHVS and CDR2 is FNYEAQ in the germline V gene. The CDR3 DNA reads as TGTGCCAGCAGTGGGGCAGGGGCTGTCTCGTTGAGAGGAAACACCATATATTTT. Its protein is CASSGAGAVSLRGNTIYF.

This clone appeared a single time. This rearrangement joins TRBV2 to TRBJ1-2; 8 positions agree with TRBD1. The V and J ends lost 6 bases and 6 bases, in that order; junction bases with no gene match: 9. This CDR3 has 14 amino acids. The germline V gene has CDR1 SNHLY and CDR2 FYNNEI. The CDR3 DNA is TGTGCCAGCAGAGGACAGGGAGGGAGACATGGCTACACCTTC. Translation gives CASRGQGGRHGYTF.

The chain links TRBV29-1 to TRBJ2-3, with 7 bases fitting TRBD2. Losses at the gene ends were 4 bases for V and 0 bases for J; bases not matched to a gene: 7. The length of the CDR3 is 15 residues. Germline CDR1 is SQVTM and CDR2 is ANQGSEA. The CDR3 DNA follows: TGCAGCGTTGCCCATACTAGCGCCAGCACAGATACGCAGTATTTT. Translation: CSVAHTSASTDTQYF.

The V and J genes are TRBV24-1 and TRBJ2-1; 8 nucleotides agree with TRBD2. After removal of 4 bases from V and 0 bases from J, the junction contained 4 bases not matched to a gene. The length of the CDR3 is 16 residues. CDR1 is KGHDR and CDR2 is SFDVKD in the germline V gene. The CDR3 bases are TGTGCCACCAGTGACACTAGCGGCCGCTCCTACAATGAGCAGTTCTTC. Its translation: CATSDTSGRSYNEQFF.

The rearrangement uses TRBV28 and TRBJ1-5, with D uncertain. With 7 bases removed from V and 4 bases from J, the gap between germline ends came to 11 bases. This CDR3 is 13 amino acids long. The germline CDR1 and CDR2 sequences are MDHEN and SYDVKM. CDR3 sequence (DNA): TGTGCCAGCACCATTCGGGGTAATCAGCCCCAGCATTTT. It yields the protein CASTIRGNQPQHF.

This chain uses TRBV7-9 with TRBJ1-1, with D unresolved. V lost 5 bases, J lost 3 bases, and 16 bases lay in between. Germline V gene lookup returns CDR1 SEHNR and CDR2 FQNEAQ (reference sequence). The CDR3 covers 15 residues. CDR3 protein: CASSPSRTGDTEAFF. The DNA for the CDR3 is TGTGCCAGCAGCCCTTCCAGAACCGGGGACACTGAAGCTTTCTTT.

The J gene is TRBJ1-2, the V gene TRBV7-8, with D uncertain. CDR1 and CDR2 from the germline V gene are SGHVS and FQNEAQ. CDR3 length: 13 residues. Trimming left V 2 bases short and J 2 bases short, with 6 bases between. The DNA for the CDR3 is TGTGCCAGCAGCTTAAGAGGGAACTATGGCTACACCTTC. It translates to CASSLRGNYGYTF.

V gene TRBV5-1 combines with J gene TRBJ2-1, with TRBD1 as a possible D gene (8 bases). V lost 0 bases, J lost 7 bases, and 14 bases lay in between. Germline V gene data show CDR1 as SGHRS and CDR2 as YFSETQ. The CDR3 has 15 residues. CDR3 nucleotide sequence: TGCGCCAGCAGCTTGGGACAGGGGCGGGGGAATGAGCAGTTCTTC. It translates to CASSLGQGRGNEQFF. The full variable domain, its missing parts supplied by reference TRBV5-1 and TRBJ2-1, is KAGVTQTPRYLIKTRGQQVTLSCSPISGHRSVSWYQQTPGQGLQFLFEYFSETQRNKGNFPGRFSGRQFSNSRSEMNVSTLELGDSALYLCASSLGQGRGNEQFFGPGTRLTVL.

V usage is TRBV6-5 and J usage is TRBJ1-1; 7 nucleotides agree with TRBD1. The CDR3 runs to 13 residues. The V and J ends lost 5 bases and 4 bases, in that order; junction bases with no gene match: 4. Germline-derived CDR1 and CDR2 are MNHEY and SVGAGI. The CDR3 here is CASSMTGFTEAFF. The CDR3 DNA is TGTGCCAGCAGTATGACAGGGTTCACTGAAGCTTTCTTT.

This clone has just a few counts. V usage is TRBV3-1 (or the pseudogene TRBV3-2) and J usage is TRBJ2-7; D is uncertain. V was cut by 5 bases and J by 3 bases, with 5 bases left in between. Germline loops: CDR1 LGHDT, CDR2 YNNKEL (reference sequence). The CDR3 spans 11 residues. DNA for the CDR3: TGTGCCAGCAGCACCGGCTACGAGCAGTACTTC. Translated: CASSTGYEQYF.

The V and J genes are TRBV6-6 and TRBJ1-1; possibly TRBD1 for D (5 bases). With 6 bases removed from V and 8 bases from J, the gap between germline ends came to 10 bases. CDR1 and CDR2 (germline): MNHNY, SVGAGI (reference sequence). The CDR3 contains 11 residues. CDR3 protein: CASSKPGEAFF. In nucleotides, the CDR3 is TGTGCCAGCAGCAAACCAGGGGAAGCTTTCTTT.